Below, 28 T cell receptor beta chains from the same sample are listed, as sequenced in a study of cytomegalovirus exposure and HLA in healthy donors. Researchers ran the PCR with 60 Vbeta and 13 Jbeta primers. The method was immunoSEQ multiplex PCR; TCRdb's version includes in-frame clones alone and lacks a portion of them. The sample includes around 110,000 clones, about 81% of them seen just once. The specimen sequenced was PBMCs. These receptors were collected from a man aged 25-40 years in good health and CMV-seropositive.

The chain joins TRBV19 to TRBJ1-5, with TRBD1 matching over 9 bases. V trimming: 3 bases; J trimming: 6 bases; junction bases outside the gene matches: 6. In germline, CDR1 is LNHDA, CDR2 SQIVND (reference sequence). The CDR3 has 15 residues. The DNA for the CDR3 is TGTGCCAGTAGTATTGGGGACAGGGAAGTTCAGCCCCAGCATTTT. Amino acid sequence: CASSIGDREVQPQHF.

The chain has TRBV4-1 and TRBJ1-3; perhaps TRBD1 as D (5 bases). The germline CDR1 and CDR2 sequences are MGHRA and YSYEKL. The CDR3 extends over 15 amino acids. The V and J ends lost 0 bases and 4 bases respectively, with 10 bases between them. The CDR3, as DNA: TGCGCCAGCAGCCAAGAGACAGTAAAAGGAAACACCATATATTTT. Translated, it gives CASSQETVKGNTIYF.

V and J are TRBV5-1 and TRBJ2-5; a weak D match, TRBD1 (5 bases). CDR1 and CDR2 from the germline V gene are SGHRS and YFSETQ. The CDR3 spans 15 residues. Trimming shortened V by 4 bases and J by 4 bases, and 17 bases separated the two germline ends. The CDR3 protein is CASSPGGAASETQYF. CDR3 in DNA: TGCGCCAGCAGCCCGGGTGGGGCAGCCTCAGAGACCCAGTACTTC.

J is TRBJ2-3 and V is TRBV18; 10 bases fit TRBD2. The CDR3 spans 14 residues. Per the germline V gene, CDR1 is KGHSH and CDR2 is LQKENI. With V trimmed by 6 bases and J by 6 bases, 6 bases remained unmatched. CDR3 protein: CASSVTSGDDTQYF. DNA for the CDR3: TGTGCCAGCTCGGTCACTAGCGGGGACGATACGCAGTATTTT.

V is TRBV5-1 and J is TRBJ1-1, with D tentatively TRBD1 (5 bases). The CDR3 contains 14 residues. The germline V gene encodes CDR1 SGHRS and CDR2 YFSETQ. Between the trimmed V and J ends, which lost 4 bases and 4 bases, there was a span of 14 bases. The CDR3 region has the DNA TGCGCCAGCAGCCTCAGGGAAATTTTCACTGAAGCTTTCTTT. Translating it yields CASSLREIFTEAFF.

The chain uses TRBV10-1 and TRBJ2-7, with D possibly TRBD2 on 5 matching bases. Between the trimmed V and J ends, which lost 9 bases and 6 bases, there was a span of 9 bases. Per germline, CDR1 WNHNN and CDR2 SYGVQD (reference sequence). The CDR3 extends over 10 amino acids. The CDR3: CARGVCEQYF. The CDR3 nucleotides are TGCGCCAGGGGAGTGTGCGAGCAGTACTTC.

This sequence joins TRBV2 and TRBJ1-6; TRBD1 aligns across 7 bases. The CDR3 length is 14 residues. V shed 6 bases, J shed 4 bases, and the junction held 3 bases outside the gene matches. CDR1 and CDR2 from the germline V gene are SNHLY and FYNNEI. CDR3 in DNA: TGTGCCAGCAGCGGGGACAGATATAATTCACCCCTCCACTTT. Residues: CASSGDRYNSPLHF.

Only a few counts were recorded for this clone. The rearrangement uses TRBV5-1 and TRBJ1-6; 8 positions match TRBD1. With 5 bases clipped from V and 6 bases from J, the junction kept 10 bases outside the gene matches. The CDR3 loop spans 16 amino acids. Germline assignment: CDR1 SGHRS and CDR2 YFSETQ. CDR3 nucleotides: TGCGCCAGCAGAGTAGGGCAGGGGGCCGCTAATTCACCCCTCCACTTT. Amino acids: CASRVGQGAANSPLHF.

This chain joins TRBV7-8 and TRBJ2-2; 7 bases line up with TRBD1. Per germline, CDR1 SGHVS and CDR2 FQNEAQ. The CDR3 has 17 residues. V trimming: 5 bases; J trimming: 2 bases; junction bases outside the gene matches: 11. The CDR3 region has the DNA TGTGCCAGCAGCATTAGGTTGGGGACAGTAAACACCGGGGAGCTGTTTTTT. Protein product: CASSIRLGTVNTGELFF.

The chain employs TRBV5-1 and TRBJ1-2; TRBD1 matches at 12 bases. Germline V CDR1 and CDR2: SGHRS, YFSETQ. This CDR3 region has 16 residues. J was trimmed by 7 bases and V by 4 bases; bases with no gene match: 11. DNA of the CDR3: TGCGCCAGCAGCGCGGCGGGACAGGGGGCGAGAATTGGCTACACCTTC. This gives the protein CASSAAGQGARIGYTF.

The chain is built from TRBV6-5 and TRBJ2-2, with 7 positions matching TRBD1. The CDR3 runs 15 residues. Looked up from germline, CDR1 is MNHEY and CDR2 is SVGAGI. With 7 bases clipped from V and 0 bases from J, the junction kept 5 bases outside the gene matches. As DNA, the CDR3 is TGTGCCAGCAACACAGGGGCCTCGAACACCGGGGAGCTGTTTTTT. Protein product: CASNTGASNTGELFF.

This clone is a singleton in its sample. V is TRBV11-3 and J is TRBJ2-7; 8 nucleotides agree with TRBD1. There are 14 residues in the CDR3. Trimming at V came to 7 bases and at J to 6 bases, leaving 11 bases not matched to a gene. Germline CDR1 and CDR2: SGHNT and YENEEA. The CDR3 nucleotides are TGTGCCAGCACCCCCAGGGGACAGGCCTCCGAGCAGTACTTC. It encodes CASTPRGQASEQYF.

There are a few counts of this clone. The chain couples TRBV20-1 to TRBJ1-1; no clear D. Germline V gene data show CDR1 as DFQATT and CDR2 as SNEGSKA (reference sequence). Trimming removed 4 bases at V and 1 base at J, with 4 bases between. The CDR3 length is 11 residues. The CDR3: CSATGNTEAFF. The CDR3 DNA reads TGCAGTGCTACGGGGAACACTGAAGCTTTCTTT.

This rearrangement joins TRBV19 to TRBJ1-3; tentatively, D is TRBD1 (5 bases). CDR1 and CDR2 from the germline V gene are LNHDA and SQIVND (reference sequence). The CDR3 totals 15 residues. Trimming cost V 3 bases and J 0 bases, with 9 bases left between them. The CDR3 DNA reads as TGTGCCAGTAGTATCCAGGGAAACTCTGGAAACACCATATATTTT. Translation: CASSIQGNSGNTIYF.

The chain recombines TRBV6-6 with TRBJ2-1; 10 bases are shared with TRBD2. J gave up 3 bases and V 5 bases, and 1 base lay outside the gene matches. The CDR3 length is 14 residues. Germline lookup yields CDR1 MNHNY and CDR2 SVGAGI (reference sequence). CDR3 nucleotides: TGTGCCAGCAGTAGGACTAGCGGCTACAATGAGCAGTTCTTC. Its translation is CASSRTSGYNEQFF.

The chain links TRBV23-1 to TRBJ2-6; D not certain. TRBV23-1 is labeled an ORF, and its function is uncertain. V lost 2 bases and J 0 bases, leaving 11 bases between the germline ends. This CDR3 has 17 amino acids. The CDR3 coding sequence is TGCGCCAGCAGTCAAAACTACCCGGTCTCTGGGGCCAACGTCCTGACTTTC. This codes for CASSQNYPVSGANVLTF.

This clone was seen a single time. The chain carries TRBV7-3 and TRBJ1-1; TRBD1 agrees at 7 bases. The trim removed 5 bases at V and 5 bases at J, leaving 8 bases unmatched. The CDR3 runs 14 residues. Germline V lookup: CDR1 SGHTA, CDR2 FQGTGA. CDR3 nucleotides: TGTGCCAGCAGCCGGGGGAACAGGGGAACTGAAGCTTTCTTT. Amino acids: CASSRGNRGTEAFF.

On this clone itself: One end of the junction fails to match germline, which may point to a read error. The chain has TRBV7-9 and TRBJ2-3; no reliable D call. Germline V gives CDR1 SEHNR, CDR2 FQNEAQ (reference sequence). The CDR3 runs to 11 residues. CDR3 region: CSSSSTGTQYF. CDR3 nucleotides: TGTTCCAGCAGCTCGACGGGTACGCAGTATTTT.

There are a few counts of this clone. The rearrangement links TRBV30 to TRBJ2-3; D is ambiguous. CDR1 is GTSNPN and CDR2 is SVGIG in the germline V gene (reference sequence). V was shortened by 3 bases and J by 8 bases, with 9 bases between the two germline ends. The CDR3 runs 11 residues. The CDR3 DNA reads as TGTGCCTGGAGGAGGTCTTCTACGCAGTATTTT. Translating gives CAWRRSSTQYF.

V is TRBV6-5 and J is TRBJ1-3; 7 bases map to TRBD1. J gave up 4 bases and V 6 bases, and 9 bases lay outside the gene matches. The CDR3 sequence is 15 residues long. From germline, CDR1 is MNHEY and CDR2 SVGAGI. The DNA of the CDR3 is TGTGCCAGCAGAAACAGGGGAGTGGGGGGAAACACCATATATTTT. It codes for CASRNRGVGGNTIYF.

This chain joins TRBV10-2 and TRBJ2-5; TRBD1 is a possible D gene (5 bases). CDR3 length equals 14 residues. With 3 bases removed from V and 2 bases from J, the gap between germline ends came to 10 bases. Germline-derived CDR1 and CDR2 are WSHSY and SAAADI. The CDR3 region has the DNA TGCGCCAGCAGTGAAGGGGCACGTCAAGAGACCCAGTACTTC. This gives the protein CASSEGARQETQYF.

The chain couples TRBV12-5 to TRBJ1-4; perhaps TRBD1 as D (6 bases). This CDR3 has 17 amino acids. The V end was cut by 5 bases, the J end by 4 bases, with 20 bases between. CDR1 LGHNT and CDR2 FRNRAP come from the germline V gene. CDR3: CASGPSQGWAGNEKLFF. DNA for the CDR3: TGTGCTAGTGGTCCCTCCCAGGGGTGGGCGGGTAATGAAAAACTGTTTTTT.

The V and J genes are TRBV9 and TRBJ1-2, with D possibly TRBD1 on 6 matching bases. Germline V gene lookup returns CDR1 SGDLS and CDR2 YYNGEE. Trimming pared 0 bases from V and 8 bases from J, leaving 17 bases between. This CDR3 comprises 15 residues. CDR3 bases: TGTGCCAGCAGCGTAGGAGAGGGGGACGGTAGGGGCTACACCTTC. It yields the protein CASSVGEGDGRGYTF. The full variable domain, with the rest looked up from reference TRBV9 and TRBJ1-2, is DSGVTQTPKHLITATGQRVTLRCSPRSGDLSVYWYQQSLDQGLQFLIQYYNGEERAKGNILERFSAQQFPDLHSELNLSSLELGDSALYFCASSVGEGDGRGYTFGSGTRLTVV.

The chain recombines TRBV10-1 with TRBJ2-7, with D possibly matching TRBD1 (5 bases). This CDR3 is built from 13 residues. Germline V gene sequence: CDR1 WNHNN, CDR2 SYGVQD (reference sequence). V was clipped by 6 bases and J by 3 bases, with 12 bases between them. CDR3 loop: CASSGTGDYEQYF. DNA of the CDR3: TGCGCCAGCAGCGGTACAGGAGACTACGAGCAGTACTTC.

V gene TRBV9 combines with J gene TRBJ2-5, with 11 bases identical to TRBD2. With 4 bases clipped from V and 5 bases from J, the junction kept 10 bases outside the gene matches. There are 16 residues in the CDR3. Germline CDR1 is SGDLS and CDR2 is YYNGEE. The CDR3 reads CASSPGVSGGVETQYF. DNA for the CDR3: TGTGCCAGCAGCCCAGGGGTTAGCGGGGGGGTGGAGACCCAGTACTTC.

This clone was seen only once. The chain employs TRBV19 and TRBJ1-4, with 8 bases fitting TRBD1. Germline V gene lookup returns CDR1 LNHDA and CDR2 SQIVND (reference sequence). CDR3 length: 15 residues. V trimming: 11 bases; J trimming: 7 bases; junction bases outside the gene matches: 15. In nucleotides, the CDR3 is TGTGCCGTAGCAGGTACAGGGGGATTCATTGAAAAACTGTTTTTT. It specifies CAVAGTGGFIEKLFF.

The chain uses TRBV6-5 and TRBJ1-6, with D perhaps matching TRBD1 (5 bases). CDR1 is MNHEY, CDR2 SVGAGI, per germline. The CDR3 runs to 15 residues. Trimming stripped 2 bases from V and 4 bases from J, with 9 bases between. In DNA form, the CDR3 reads TGTGCCAGCAGTTACAGACAGTCTTATAATTCACCCCTCCACTTT. The encoded protein is CASSYRQSYNSPLHF.

This chain connects TRBV6-1 to TRBJ2-3, with TRBD2 matching over 8 bases. The V and J ends lost 0 bases and 6 bases, in that order; junction bases with no gene match: 11. The CDR3 extends over 17 amino acids. The V gene's germline CDR1 is MNHNS and CDR2 SASEGT. CDR3 region: CASSEAYGRGAVDTQYF. The CDR3 nucleotides are TGTGCCAGCAGTGAAGCCTACGGGCGGGGGGCCGTGGATACGCAGTATTTT.